This T cell receptor (beta chain) came from a study of blood T cell repertoires in COVID-19. Methods used by the authors: Quantification of nucleated cells was approximated via reference gene primer amplification. The assay was immunoSEQ multiplex PCR, and TCRdb's table has in-frame clones only and misses some. V and J calls and clone size are copied from that table; D and trimming were computed from the DNA. The sample consists of 250,000 or so clones, around 90% of them appearing once. V lost 0 bases and J lost 7, with 13 bases in between. This CDR3 region has 14 residues. Germline assignment: CDR1 SGHNT and CDR2 YYREEE (reference sequence).

The receptor's source is a middle-aged woman who had recovered from COVID-19. Sequencing was done on a sample of peripheral blood. The rearrangement joins TRBV5-4 to TRBJ1-1; unclear D gene. The CDR3 protein is CASSLGGRDFEAFF. CDR3 coding DNA: TGTGCCAGCAGCTTGGGTGGCCGGGATTTTGAAGCTTTCTTT.